This entry features one T cell receptor beta chain sequence. Participants came from about two dozen US areas, aged roughly 18 to 95 years. A COVID-19 case had been met by exposed participants during the 2 weeks before study entry. Germline CDR1 and CDR2: SGHDT and YYEEEE. The CDR3 totals 13 residues. Trimming removed 4 bases from V and 3 bases from J, with 8 bases in between. The data stem from a study of blood T cell repertoires in COVID-19. In the authors' workflow: For nucleated cells, counts were estimated from reference gene primer amplification. TCRdb's copy holds only in-frame clones and misses some; the assay was immunoSEQ multiplex PCR. The V and J calls and clone size were taken over from that table, and D and trimming were inferred from the DNA. The sample yields a few hundred thousand clones, roughly 86% seen once.

The source is a woman between 45 and 60 years old who had been exposed to COVID-19. The rearrangement joins TRBV5-6 to TRBJ2-1; unclear D gene. The sequencing input was PBMCs or T cells enriched from blood (not recorded which). CDR3 sequence (DNA): TGTGCCAGCAGCAGTAACAGCTACAATGAGCAGTTCTTC. This codes for CASSSNSYNEQFF.